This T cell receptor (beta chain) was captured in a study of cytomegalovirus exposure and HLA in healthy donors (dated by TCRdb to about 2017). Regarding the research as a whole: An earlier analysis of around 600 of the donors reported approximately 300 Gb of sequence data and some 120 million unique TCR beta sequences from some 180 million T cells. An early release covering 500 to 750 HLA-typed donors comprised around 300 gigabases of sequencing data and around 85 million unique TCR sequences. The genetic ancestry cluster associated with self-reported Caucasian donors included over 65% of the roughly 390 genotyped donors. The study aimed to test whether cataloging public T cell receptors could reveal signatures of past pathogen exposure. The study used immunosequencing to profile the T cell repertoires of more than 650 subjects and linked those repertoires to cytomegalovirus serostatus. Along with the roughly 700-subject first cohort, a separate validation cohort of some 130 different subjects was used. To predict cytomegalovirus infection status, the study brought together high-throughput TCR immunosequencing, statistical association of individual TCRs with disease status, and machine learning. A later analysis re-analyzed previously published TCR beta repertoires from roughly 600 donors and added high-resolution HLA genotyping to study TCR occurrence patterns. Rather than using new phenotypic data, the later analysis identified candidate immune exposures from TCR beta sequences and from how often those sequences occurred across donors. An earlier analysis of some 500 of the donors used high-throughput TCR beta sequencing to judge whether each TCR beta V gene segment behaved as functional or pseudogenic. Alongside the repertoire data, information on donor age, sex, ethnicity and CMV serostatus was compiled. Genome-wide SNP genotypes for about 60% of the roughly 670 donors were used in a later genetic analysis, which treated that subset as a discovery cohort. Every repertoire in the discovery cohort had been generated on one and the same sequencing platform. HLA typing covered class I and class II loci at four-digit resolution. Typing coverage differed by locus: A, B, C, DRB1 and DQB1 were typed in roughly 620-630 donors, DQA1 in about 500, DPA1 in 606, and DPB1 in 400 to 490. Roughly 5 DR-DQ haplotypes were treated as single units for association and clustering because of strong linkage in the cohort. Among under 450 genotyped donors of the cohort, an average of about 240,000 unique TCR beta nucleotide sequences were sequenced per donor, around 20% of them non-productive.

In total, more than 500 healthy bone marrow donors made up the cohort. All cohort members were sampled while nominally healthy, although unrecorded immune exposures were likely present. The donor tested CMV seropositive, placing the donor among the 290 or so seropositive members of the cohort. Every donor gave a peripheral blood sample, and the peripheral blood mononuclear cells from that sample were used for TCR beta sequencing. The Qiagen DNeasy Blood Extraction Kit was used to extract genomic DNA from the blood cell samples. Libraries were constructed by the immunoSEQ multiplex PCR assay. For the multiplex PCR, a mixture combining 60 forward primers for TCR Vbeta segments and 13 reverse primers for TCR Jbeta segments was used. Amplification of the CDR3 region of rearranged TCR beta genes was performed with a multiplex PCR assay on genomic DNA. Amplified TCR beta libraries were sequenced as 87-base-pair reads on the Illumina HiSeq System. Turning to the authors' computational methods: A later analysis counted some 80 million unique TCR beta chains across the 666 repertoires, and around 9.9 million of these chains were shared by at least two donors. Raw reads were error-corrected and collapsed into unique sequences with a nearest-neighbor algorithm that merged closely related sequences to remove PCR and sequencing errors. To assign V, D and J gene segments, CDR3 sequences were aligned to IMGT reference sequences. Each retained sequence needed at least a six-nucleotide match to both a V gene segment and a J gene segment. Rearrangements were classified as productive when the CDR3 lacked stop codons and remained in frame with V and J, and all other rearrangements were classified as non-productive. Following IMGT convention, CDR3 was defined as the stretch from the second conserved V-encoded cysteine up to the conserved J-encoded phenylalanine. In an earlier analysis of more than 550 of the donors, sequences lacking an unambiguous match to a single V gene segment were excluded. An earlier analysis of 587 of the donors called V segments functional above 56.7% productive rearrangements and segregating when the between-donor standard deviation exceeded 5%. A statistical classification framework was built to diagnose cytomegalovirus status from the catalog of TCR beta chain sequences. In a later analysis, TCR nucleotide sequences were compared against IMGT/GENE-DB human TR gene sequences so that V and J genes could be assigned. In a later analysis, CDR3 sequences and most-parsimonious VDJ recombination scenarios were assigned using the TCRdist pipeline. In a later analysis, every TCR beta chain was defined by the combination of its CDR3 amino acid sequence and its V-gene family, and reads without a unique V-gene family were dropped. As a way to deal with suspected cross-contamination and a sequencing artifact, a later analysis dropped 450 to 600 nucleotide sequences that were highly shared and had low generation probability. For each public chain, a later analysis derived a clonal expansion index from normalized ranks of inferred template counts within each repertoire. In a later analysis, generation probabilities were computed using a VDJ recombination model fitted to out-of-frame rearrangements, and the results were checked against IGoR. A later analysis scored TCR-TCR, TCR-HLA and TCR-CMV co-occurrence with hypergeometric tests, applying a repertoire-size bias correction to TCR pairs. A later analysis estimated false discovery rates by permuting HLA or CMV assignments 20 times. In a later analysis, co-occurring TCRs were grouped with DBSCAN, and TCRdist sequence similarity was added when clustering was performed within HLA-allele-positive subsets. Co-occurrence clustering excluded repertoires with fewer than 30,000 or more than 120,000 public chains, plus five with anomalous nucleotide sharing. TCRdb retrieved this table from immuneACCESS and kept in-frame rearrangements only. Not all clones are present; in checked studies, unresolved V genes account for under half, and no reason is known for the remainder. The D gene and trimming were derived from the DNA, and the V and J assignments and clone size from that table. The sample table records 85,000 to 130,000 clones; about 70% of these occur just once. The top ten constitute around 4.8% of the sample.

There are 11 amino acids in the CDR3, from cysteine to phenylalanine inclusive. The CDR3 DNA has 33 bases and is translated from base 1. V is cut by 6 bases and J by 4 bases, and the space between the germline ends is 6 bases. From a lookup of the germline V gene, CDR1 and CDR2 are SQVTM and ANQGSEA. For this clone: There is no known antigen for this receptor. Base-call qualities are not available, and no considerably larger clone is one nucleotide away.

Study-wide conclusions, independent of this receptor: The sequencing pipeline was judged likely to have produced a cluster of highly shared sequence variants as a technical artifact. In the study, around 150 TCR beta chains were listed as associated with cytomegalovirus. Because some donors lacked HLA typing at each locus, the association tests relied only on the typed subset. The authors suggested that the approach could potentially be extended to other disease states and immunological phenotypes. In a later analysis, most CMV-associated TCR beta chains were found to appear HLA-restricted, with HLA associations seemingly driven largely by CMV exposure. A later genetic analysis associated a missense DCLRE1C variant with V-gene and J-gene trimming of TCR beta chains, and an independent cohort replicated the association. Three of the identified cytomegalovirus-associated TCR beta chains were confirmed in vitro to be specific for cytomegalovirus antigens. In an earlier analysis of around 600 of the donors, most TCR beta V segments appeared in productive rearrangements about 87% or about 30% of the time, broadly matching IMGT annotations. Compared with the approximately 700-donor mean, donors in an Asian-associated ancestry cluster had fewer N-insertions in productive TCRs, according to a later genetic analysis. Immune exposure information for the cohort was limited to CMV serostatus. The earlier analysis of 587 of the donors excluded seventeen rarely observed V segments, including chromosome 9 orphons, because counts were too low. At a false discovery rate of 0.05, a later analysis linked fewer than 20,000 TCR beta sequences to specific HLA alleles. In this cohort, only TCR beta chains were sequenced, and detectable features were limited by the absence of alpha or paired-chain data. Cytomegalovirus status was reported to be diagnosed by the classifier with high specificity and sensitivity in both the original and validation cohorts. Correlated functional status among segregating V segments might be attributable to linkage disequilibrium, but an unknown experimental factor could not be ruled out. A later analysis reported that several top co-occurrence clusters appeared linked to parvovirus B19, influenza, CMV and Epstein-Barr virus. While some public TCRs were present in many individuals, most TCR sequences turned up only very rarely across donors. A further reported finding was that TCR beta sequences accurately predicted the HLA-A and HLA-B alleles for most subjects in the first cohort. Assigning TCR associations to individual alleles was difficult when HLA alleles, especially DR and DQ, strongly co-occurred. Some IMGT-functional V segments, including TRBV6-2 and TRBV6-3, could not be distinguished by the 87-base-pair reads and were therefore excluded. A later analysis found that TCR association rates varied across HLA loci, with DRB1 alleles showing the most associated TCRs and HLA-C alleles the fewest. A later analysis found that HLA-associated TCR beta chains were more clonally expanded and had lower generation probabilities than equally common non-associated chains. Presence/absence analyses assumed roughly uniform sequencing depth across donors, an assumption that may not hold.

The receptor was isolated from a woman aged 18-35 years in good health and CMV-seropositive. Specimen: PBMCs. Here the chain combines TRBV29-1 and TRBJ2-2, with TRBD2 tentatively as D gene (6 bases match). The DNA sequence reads TGCAGCGTACTAGCCACCGGGGAGCTGTTTTTT. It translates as CSVLATGELFF.